This TCR beta chain was sequenced during a study of technical replicates of blood from several donors. Germline trimming cut 3 bases from V and 8 bases from J; bases unmatched to any gene: 9. The CDR3 is made up of 15 amino acids. Germline V gene data show CDR1 as SGHRS and CDR2 as YFSETQ. Sequenced by immunoSEQ multiplex PCR; TCRdb stores in-frame clones only, minus some. The sample includes some 64,000 clones, roughly 97% of them seen just once. The TCR comes from a human donor in good health. The sequenced sample consisted of T cells isolated from PBMCs. J is TRBJ2-3 and V is TRBV5-1; TRBD1 aligns across 10 bases. The CDR3 DNA reads as TGCGCCAGCAGCTCCCGGGACAGGGGACCCCCTACGCAGTATTTT. This gives the protein CASSSRDRGPPTQYF.